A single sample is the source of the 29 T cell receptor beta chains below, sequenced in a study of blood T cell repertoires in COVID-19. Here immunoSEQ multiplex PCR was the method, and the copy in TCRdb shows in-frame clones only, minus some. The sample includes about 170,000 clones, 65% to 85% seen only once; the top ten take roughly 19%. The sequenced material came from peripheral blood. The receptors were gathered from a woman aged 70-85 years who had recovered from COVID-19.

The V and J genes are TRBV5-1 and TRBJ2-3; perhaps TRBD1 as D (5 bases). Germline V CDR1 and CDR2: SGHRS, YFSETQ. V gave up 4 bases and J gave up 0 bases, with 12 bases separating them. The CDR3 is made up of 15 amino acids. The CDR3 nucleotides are TGCGCCAGCAGCACGGACACCTCTAGCACAGATACGCAGTATTTT. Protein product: CASSTDTSSTDTQYF.

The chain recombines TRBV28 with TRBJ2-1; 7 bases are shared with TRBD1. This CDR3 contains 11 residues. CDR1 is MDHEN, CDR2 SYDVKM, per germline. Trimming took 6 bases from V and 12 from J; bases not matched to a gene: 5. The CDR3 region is CASRGQVGQFF. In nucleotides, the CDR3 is TGTGCCAGCAGAGGACAGGTAGGGCAGTTCTTC.

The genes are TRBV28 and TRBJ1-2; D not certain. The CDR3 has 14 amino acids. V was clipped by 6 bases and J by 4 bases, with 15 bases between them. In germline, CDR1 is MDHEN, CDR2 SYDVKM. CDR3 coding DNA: TGTGCCAGCAGGACCCATACAGCTCCCTATGGCTACACCTTC. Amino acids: CASRTHTAPYGYTF.

As DNA, the CDR3 is TGTGCCAGCAGCTTAGGGGCCACAGATACGCAGTATTTT. Translated, it gives CASSLGATDTQYF. This chain uses TRBV7-3 with TRBJ2-3, with a tentative D call TRBD1 (5 bases). The length of the CDR3 is 13 residues. Trimming cost V 2 bases and J 2 bases, with 5 bases left between them. Germline V lookup: CDR1 SGHTA, CDR2 FQGTGA. The whole variable domain, filled in from reference TRBV7-3 and TRBJ2-3, reads GAGVSQTPSNKVTEKGKYVELRCDPISGHTALYWYRQSLGQGPEFLIYFQGTGAADDSGLPNDRFFAVRPEGSVSTLKIQRTERGDSAVYLCASSLGATDTQYFGPGTRLTVL.

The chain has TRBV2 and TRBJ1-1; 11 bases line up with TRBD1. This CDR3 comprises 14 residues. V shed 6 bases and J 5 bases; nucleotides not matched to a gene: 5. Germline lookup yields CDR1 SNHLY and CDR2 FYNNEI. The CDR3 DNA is TGTGCCAGCAGGGGGACAGGGGGTGGGACTGAAGCTTTCTTT. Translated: CASRGTGGGTEAFF. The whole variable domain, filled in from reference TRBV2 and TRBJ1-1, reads EPEVTQTPSHQVTQMGQEVILRCVPISNHLYFYWYRQILGQKVEFLVSFYNNEISEKSEIFDDQFSVERPDGSNFTLKIRSTKLEDSAMYFCASRGTGGGTEAFFGQGTRLTVV.

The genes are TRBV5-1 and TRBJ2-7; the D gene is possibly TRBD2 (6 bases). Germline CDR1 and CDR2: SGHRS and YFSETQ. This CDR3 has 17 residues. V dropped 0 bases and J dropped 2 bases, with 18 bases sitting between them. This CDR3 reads CASSLGAGGAEAYEQYF. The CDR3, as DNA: TGCGCCAGCAGCTTGGGGGCCGGGGGAGCGGAGGCCTACGAGCAGTACTTC.

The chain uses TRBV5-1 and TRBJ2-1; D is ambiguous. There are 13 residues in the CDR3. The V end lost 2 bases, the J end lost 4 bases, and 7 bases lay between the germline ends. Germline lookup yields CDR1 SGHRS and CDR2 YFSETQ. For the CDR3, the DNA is TGCGCCAGCAGCTTCGACGGGTACAATGAGCAGTTCTTC. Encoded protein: CASSFDGYNEQFF.

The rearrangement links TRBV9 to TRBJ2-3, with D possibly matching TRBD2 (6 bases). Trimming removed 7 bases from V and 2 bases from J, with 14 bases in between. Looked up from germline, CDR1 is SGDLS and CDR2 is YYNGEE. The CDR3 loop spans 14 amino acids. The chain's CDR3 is CASGKLAATDTQYF. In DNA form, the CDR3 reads TGTGCCAGCGGGAAACTAGCAGCCACAGATACGCAGTATTTT. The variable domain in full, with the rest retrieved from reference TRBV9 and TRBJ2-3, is DSGVTQTPKHLITATGQRVTLRCSPRSGDLSVYWYQQSLDQGLQFLIQYYNGEERAKGNILERFSAQQFPDLHSELNLSSLELGDSALYFCASGKLAATDTQYFGPGTRLTVL.

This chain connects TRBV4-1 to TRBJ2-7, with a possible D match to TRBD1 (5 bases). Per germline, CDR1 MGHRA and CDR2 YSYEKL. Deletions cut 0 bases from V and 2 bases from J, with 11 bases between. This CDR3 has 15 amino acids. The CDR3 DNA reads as TGCGCCAGCAGCCAAGAGGGCAGGGCCCCCTACGAGCAGTACTTC. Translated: CASSQEGRAPYEQYF.

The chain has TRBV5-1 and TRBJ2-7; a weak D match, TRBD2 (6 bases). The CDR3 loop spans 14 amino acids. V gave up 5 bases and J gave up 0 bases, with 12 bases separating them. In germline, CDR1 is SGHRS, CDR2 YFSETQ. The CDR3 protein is CASRGGGGSYEQYF. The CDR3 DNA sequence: TGCGCCAGCAGGGGTGGGGGAGGCTCCTACGAGCAGTACTTC.

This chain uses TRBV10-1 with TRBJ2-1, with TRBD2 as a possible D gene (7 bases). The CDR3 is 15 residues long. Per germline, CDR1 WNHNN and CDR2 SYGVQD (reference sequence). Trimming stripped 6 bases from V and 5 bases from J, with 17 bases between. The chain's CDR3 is CASSSGGARNNEQFF. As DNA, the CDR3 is TGCGCCAGCAGCTCTGGGGGGGCGCGGAACAATGAGCAGTTCTTC.

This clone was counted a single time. The CDR3 nucleotides read TGCGCCAGCAGCCAAAGGGTGGGCGGGGTAGCGGGGGGGGAGCAGTACTTC. It encodes CASSQRVGGVAGGEQYF. The chain recombines TRBV4-3 with TRBJ2-7, with 11 nucleotides matching TRBD2. CDR3 length: 17 residues. The germline CDR1 and CDR2 sequences are LGHNA and YSLEER. J lost 7 bases, V lost 2 bases, and 13 bases had no gene match.

The CDR3 bases are TGTGCCAGCAGGCAGACAGAGTCACCCCTCCACTTT. It encodes CASRQTESPLHF. The chain carries TRBV5-8 and TRBJ1-6; D may be TRBD1 (5 bases). Germline values: CDR1 SGHTS, CDR2 YDEGEE. The length of the CDR3 is 12 residues. Trimming removed 5 bases from V and 10 bases from J, with 10 bases in between.

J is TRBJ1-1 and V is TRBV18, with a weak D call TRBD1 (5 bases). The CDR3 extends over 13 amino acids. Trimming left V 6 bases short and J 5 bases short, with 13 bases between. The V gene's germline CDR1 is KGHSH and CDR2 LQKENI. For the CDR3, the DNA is TGTGCCAGCTCCCCGGGGGGGTGGACTGAAGCTTTCTTT. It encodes CASSPGGWTEAFF.

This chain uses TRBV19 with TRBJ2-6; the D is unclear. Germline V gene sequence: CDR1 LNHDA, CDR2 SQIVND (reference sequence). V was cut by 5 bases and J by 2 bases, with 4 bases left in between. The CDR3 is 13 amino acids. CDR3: CASSPAGANVLTF. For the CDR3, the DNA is TGTGCCAGTAGTCCGGCTGGGGCCAACGTCCTGACTTTC. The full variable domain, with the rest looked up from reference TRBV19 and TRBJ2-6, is DGGITQSPKYLFRKEGQNVTLSCEQNLNHDAMYWYRQDPGQGLRLIYYSQIVNDFQKGDIAEGYSVSREKKESFPLTVTSAQKNPTAFYLCASSPAGANVLTFGAGSRLTVL.

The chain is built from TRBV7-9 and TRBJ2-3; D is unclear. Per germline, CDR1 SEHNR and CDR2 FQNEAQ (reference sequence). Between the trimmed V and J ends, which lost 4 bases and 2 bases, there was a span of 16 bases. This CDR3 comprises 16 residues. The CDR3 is CASSYRPVPPTDTQYF. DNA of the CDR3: TGTGCCAGCAGCTACCGCCCGGTCCCCCCCACAGATACGCAGTATTTT.

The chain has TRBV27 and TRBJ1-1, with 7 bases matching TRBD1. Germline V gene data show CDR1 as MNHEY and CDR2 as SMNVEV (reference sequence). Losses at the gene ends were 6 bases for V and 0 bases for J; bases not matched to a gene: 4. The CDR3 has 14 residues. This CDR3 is CASRLQGLNTEAFF. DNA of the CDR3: TGTGCCAGCAGGCTACAGGGGTTGAACACTGAAGCTTTCTTT.

CDR3 sequence reads: CASTRTSGGARDTQYF. Here the CDR3 DNA reads TGTGCCAGCACCCGGACTAGCGGGGGGGCTCGAGATACGCAGTATTTT. This chain joins TRBV7-2 and TRBJ2-3; TRBD2 agrees at 15 bases. Germline V gene data show CDR1 as SGHTA and CDR2 as FQGNSA. The CDR3 is 16 residues long. Trimming cost V 7 bases and J 5 bases; bases outside gene matches: 7. Full variable domain (rest looked up from reference TRBV7-2 and TRBJ2-3): GAGVSQSPSNKVTEKGKDVELRCDPISGHTALYWYRQSLGQGLEFLIYFQGNSAPDKSGLPSDRFSAERTGGSVSTLTIQRTQQEDSAVYLCASTRTSGGARDTQYFGPGTRLTVL.

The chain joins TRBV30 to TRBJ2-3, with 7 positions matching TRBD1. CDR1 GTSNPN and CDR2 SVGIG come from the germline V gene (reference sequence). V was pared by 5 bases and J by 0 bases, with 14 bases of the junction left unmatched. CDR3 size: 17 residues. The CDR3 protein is CAWVRDSVTTSTDTQYF. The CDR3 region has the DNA TGTGCCTGGGTCCGGGACAGCGTCACGACTAGCACAGATACGCAGTATTTT.

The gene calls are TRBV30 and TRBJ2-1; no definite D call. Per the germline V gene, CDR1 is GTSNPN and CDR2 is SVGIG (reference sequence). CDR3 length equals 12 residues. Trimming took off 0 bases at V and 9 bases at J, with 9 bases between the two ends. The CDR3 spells CAWSVRLAEQFF. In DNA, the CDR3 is TGTGCCTGGAGTGTACGGTTAGCTGAGCAGTTCTTC.

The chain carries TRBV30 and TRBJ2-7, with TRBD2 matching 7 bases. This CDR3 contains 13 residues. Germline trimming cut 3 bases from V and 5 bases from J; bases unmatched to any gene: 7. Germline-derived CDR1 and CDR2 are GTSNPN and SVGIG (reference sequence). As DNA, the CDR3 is TGTGCCTGGAGCGGGGGGATTGGTGACGAGCAGTACTTC. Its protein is CAWSGGIGDEQYF. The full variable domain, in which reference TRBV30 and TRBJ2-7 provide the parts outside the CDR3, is SQTIHQWPATLVQPVGSPLSLECTVEGTSNPNLYWYRQAAGRGLQLLFYSVGIGQISSEVPQNLSASRPQDRQFILSSKKLLLSDSGFYLCAWSGGIGDEQYFGPGTRLTVT.

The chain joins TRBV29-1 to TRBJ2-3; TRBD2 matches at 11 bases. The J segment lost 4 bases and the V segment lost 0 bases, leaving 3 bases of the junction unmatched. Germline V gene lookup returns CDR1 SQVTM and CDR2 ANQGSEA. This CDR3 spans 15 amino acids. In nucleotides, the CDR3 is TGCAGCGTTGAAGATCCGGGACTAGCGGCAGATACGCAGTATTTT. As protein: CSVEDPGLAADTQYF.

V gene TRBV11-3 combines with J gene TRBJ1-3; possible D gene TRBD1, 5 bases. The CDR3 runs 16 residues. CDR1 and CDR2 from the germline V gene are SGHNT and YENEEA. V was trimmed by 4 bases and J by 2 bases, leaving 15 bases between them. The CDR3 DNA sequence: TGTGCCAGCAGCTCGGGGGGGTCCACGACTGGAAACACCATATATTTT. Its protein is CASSSGGSTTGNTIYF.

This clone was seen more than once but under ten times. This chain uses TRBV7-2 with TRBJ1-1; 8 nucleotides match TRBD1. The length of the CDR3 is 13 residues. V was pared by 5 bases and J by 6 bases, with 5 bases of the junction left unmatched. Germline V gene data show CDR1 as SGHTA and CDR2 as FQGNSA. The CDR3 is CASSTDRVAEAFF. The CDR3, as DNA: TGTGCCAGCAGCACGGACAGGGTGGCTGAAGCTTTCTTT.

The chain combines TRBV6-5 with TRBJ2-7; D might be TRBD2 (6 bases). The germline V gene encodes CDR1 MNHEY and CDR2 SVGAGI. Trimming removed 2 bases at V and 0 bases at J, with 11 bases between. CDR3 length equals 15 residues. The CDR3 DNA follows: TGTGCCAGCAGTTACGCCCCTAGCGCCTCCTACGAGCAGTACTTC. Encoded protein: CASSYAPSASYEQYF.

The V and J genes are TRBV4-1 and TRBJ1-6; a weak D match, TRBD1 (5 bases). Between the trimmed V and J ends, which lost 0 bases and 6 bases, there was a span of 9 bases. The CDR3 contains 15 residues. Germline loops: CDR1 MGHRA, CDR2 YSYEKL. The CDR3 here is CASSQERGGNSPLHF. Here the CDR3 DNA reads TGCGCCAGCAGCCAAGAGAGGGGAGGTAATTCACCCCTCCACTTT.

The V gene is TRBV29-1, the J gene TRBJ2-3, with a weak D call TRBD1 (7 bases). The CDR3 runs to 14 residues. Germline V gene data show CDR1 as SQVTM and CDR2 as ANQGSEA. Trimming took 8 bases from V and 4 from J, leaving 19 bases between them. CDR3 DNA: TGCAGCAGTGGAGGGGGCCCCCGGTCAGATACGCAGTATTTT. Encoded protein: CSSGGGPRSDTQYF.

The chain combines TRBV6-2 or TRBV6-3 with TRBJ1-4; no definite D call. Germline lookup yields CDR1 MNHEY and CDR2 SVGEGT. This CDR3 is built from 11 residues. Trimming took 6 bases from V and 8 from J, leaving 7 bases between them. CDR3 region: CASSRGEKLFF. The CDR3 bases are TGTGCCAGCAGCCGCGGGGAAAAACTGTTTTTT.

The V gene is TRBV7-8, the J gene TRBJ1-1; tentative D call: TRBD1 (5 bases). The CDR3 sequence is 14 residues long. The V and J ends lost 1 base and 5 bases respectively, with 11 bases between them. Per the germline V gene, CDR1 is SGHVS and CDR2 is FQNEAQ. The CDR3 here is CASSLGAGKTEAFF. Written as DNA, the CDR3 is TGTGCCAGCAGCTTAGGGGCAGGGAAGACTGAAGCTTTCTTT.